Below are 20 T cell receptor beta chains sequenced from a single sample in a study of blood T cell repertoires in COVID-19. Clones were sequenced by immunoSEQ multiplex PCR, and TCRdb holds only the in-frame ones, with some missing. This sample yields about 83,000 clones, of which roughly 80% are seen a single time; about 16% belongs to the top ten. The specimen sequenced was peripheral blood. The receptors were sampled from a woman older than 75 with acute or convalescent COVID-19.

The gene calls are TRBV5-4 and TRBJ1-2; D ambiguous. Per germline, CDR1 SGHNT and CDR2 YYREEE (reference sequence). V was cut by 4 bases and J by 3 bases, with 16 bases left in between. The CDR3 is 15 residues long. The CDR3 DNA sequence: TGTGCCAGCAGCCTCAGGACGACCGGGGACTATGGCTACACCTTC. This sequence encodes CASSLRTTGDYGYTF.

V is TRBV6-5 and J is TRBJ1-6; 7 bases are a match to TRBD1. CDR1 and CDR2 from the germline V gene are MNHEY and SVGAGI. The CDR3 is 14 residues long. V shed 7 bases, J shed 7 bases, and the junction held 7 bases outside the gene matches. The CDR3, as DNA: TGTGCCAGCACCCTACGGGACAGAAATTCACCCCTCCACTTT. It codes for CASTLRDRNSPLHF.

The chain employs TRBV29-1 and TRBJ2-7; 9 nucleotides align to TRBD1. CDR3 length: 15 amino acids. The V segment lost 2 bases and the J segment 1 base; nucleotides outside the gene matches: 6. Germline V CDR1 and CDR2: SQVTM, ANQGSEA. CDR3 bases: TGCAGCGTTGAACTTCCAGGACAGGGGTCCTACGAGCAGTACTTC. Protein sequence: CSVELPGQGSYEQYF.

This clone was seen once. The chain combines TRBV3-1 (or the pseudogene TRBV3-2) with TRBJ2-7; 10 nucleotides align to TRBD2. The CDR3 loop spans 16 amino acids. Germline V lookup: CDR1 LGHDT, CDR2 YNNKEL (reference sequence). V trimming: 3 bases; J trimming: 2 bases; junction bases outside the gene matches: 7. The CDR3 protein is CASSHRERGGTYEQYF. The CDR3 DNA follows: TGTGCCAGCAGCCACCGAGAGCGGGGGGGGACCTACGAGCAGTACTTC.

The chain has TRBV28 and TRBJ1-1; a weak D match, TRBD1 (6 bases). This CDR3 has 14 residues. CDR1 MDHEN and CDR2 SYDVKM come from the germline V gene. Deletions cut 3 bases from V and 3 bases from J, with 11 bases between. DNA for the CDR3: TGTGCCAGCAGTTTCGCAGGGGTATACACTGAAGCTTTCTTT. Residues: CASSFAGVYTEAFF.

The rearrangement uses TRBV4-1 and TRBJ1-2, with D possibly matching TRBD1 (5 bases). Germline CDR1 reads MGHRA; CDR2 reads YSYEKL. Trimming cost V 0 bases and J 4 bases, with 15 bases left between them. The CDR3 is made up of 16 amino acids. The CDR3 coding sequence is TGCGCCAGCAGCCAAGAGGCGACAGTCCTGGGCTATGGCTACACCTTC. This encodes CASSQEATVLGYGYTF.

V usage is TRBV15 and J usage is TRBJ2-7, with 8 bases fitting TRBD1. The germline CDR1 and CDR2 sequences are LNHNV and YYDKDF (reference sequence). This CDR3 has 14 amino acids. Germline trimming cut 4 bases from V and 2 bases from J; bases unmatched to any gene: 4. The CDR3 nucleotides are TGTGCCACCAGCAAGGGGGACAGGACCTACGAGCAGTACTTC. Residues: CATSKGDRTYEQYF.

This clone was counted between two and nine times. The chain uses TRBV19 and TRBJ2-1, with TRBD2 matching 7 bases. V was clipped by 7 bases and J by 7 bases; unmatched bases: 13. This CDR3 comprises 15 residues. CDR1 LNHDA and CDR2 SQIVND come from the germline V gene (reference sequence). CDR3 residues: CASKLGGALGNEQFF. The CDR3 nucleotides read TGTGCCAGTAAATTGGGAGGGGCCTTGGGAAATGAGCAGTTCTTC.

This clone was counted a few times. The chain links TRBV9 to TRBJ1-2, with TRBD1 identical over 9 bases. Germline assignment: CDR1 SGDLS and CDR2 YYNGEE. The CDR3 is made up of 15 amino acids. V lost 3 bases to trimming and J lost 7 bases; unmatched junction nucleotides: 10. DNA for the CDR3: TGTGCCAGCAGCGCTGGTTCACAGGGGGCGTCTGGCTACACCTTC. It codes for CASSAGSQGASGYTF.

The chain couples TRBV7-2 to TRBJ2-7; TRBD2 is a possible D gene (5 bases). Germline V gives CDR1 SGHTA, CDR2 FQGNSA. The germline V and J ends were trimmed by 4 bases and 0 bases, with 10 bases remaining between them. There are 14 residues in the CDR3. CDR3 protein: CASSSEGSSYEQYF. In DNA form, the CDR3 reads TGTGCCAGCAGCTCTGAGGGTAGCTCCTACGAGCAGTACTTC.

The V gene is TRBV6-2 or TRBV6-3, the J gene TRBJ1-2; the match to TRBD1 covers 9 bases. Germline trimming cut 5 bases from V and 7 bases from J; bases unmatched to any gene: 8. The CDR3 consists of 14 residues. Germline assignment: CDR1 MNHEY and CDR2 SVGEGT. CDR3 nucleotide sequence: TGTGCCAGCAGTGACCGACAGGGGGAGATTGGCTACACCTTC. As protein: CASSDRQGEIGYTF.

This clone has just a few counts. J is TRBJ2-7 and V is TRBV6-5; 7 nucleotides align to TRBD1. V was clipped by 7 bases and J by 4 bases; unmatched bases: 4. Germline V gene data show CDR1 as MNHEY and CDR2 as SVGAGI. The CDR3 is made up of 12 amino acids. CDR3: CASTPQGYEQYF. CDR3 nucleotides: TGTGCCAGCACTCCACAGGGGTACGAGCAGTACTTC.

The chain has TRBV11-3 and TRBJ2-5; TRBD1 might be the D (7 bases). V lost 8 bases and J lost 5, with 18 bases in between. This CDR3 has 14 residues. Germline V lookup: CDR1 SGHNT, CDR2 YENEEA. The CDR3 protein is CASRRGELGETQYF. CDR3 DNA: TGTGCCAGCCGCAGGGGGGAGCTGGGGGAGACCCAGTACTTC.

Notes on this clone: Other DNA sequences in the same sample also yield this CDR3. The rearrangement uses TRBV6-1 and TRBJ1-3; D unresolved. CDR1 MNHNS and CDR2 SASEGT come from the germline V gene. The CDR3 extends over 15 amino acids. With 0 bases removed from V and 2 bases from J, the gap between germline ends came to 8 bases. The CDR3 is CASSEAPGAGNTIYF. CDR3 in DNA: TGTGCCAGCAGTGAAGCTCCCGGAGCTGGAAACACCATATATTTT.

J is TRBJ2-3 and V is TRBV27; possible D gene TRBD1, 6 bases. V lost 6 bases to trimming and J lost 2 bases, with 12 bases between them. Germline V CDR1 and CDR2: MNHEY, SMNVEV (reference sequence). The CDR3 has 14 residues. CDR3 bases: TGTGCCAGCAGCGGACAGTTTATCACAGATACGCAGTATTTT. Its protein is CASSGQFITDTQYF.

The chain employs TRBV27 and TRBJ1-2, with TRBD1 matching 10 bases. The CDR3 contains 18 residues. V trimming: 3 bases; J trimming: 0 bases; junction bases outside the gene matches: 10. Germline CDR1 reads MNHEY; CDR2 reads SMNVEV (reference sequence). The chain's CDR3 is CASSFWRDRGNSNYGYTF. In DNA form, the CDR3 reads TGTGCCAGCAGTTTCTGGAGGGACAGGGGAAACTCTAACTATGGCTACACCTTC.

V is TRBV7-9 and J is TRBJ1-4, with TRBD1 matching over 7 bases. The V gene's germline CDR1 is SEHNR and CDR2 FQNEAQ (reference sequence). The CDR3 consists of 15 residues. After removal of 3 bases from V and 6 bases from J, the junction contained 7 bases not matched to a gene. CDR3 sequence reads: CASSLGDRDDEKLFF. The CDR3 DNA follows: TGTGCCAGCAGCTTGGGAGACAGGGACGATGAAAAACTGTTTTTT.

The chain carries TRBV7-2 and TRBJ2-2; 9 bases agree with TRBD2. The CDR3 runs 15 residues. Trimming took 0 bases from V and 8 from J; bases not matched to a gene: 4. In germline, CDR1 is SGHTA, CDR2 FQGNSA. CDR3 sequence reads: CASSLALAGVGELFF. CDR3 DNA: TGTGCCAGCAGCTTAGCCTTAGCGGGGGTTGGGGAGCTGTTTTTT.

The rearrangement links TRBV30 to TRBJ2-2, with D maybe TRBD2 (5 bases). In germline, CDR1 is GTSNPN, CDR2 SVGIG (reference sequence). The V end was cut by 0 bases, the J end by 3 bases, with 17 bases between. The CDR3 has 17 amino acids. Written as DNA, the CDR3 is TGTGCCTGGAGTGTATCGCGGGCCCGGAAGCACACCGGGGAGCTGTTTTTT. It translates to CAWSVSRARKHTGELFF.

CDR3 residues: CASSPMPAGAFTDTQYF. The CDR3 DNA reads TGTGCCAGCTCACCAATGCCAGCGGGGGCTTTCACAGATACGCAGTATTTT. V gene TRBV18 combines with J gene TRBJ2-3; 8 positions match TRBD2. This CDR3 has 17 residues. The ends lost 2 bases at V and 2 bases at J; junction bases unmatched: 9. Germline values: CDR1 KGHSH, CDR2 LQKENI.